This note documents a single T cell receptor beta chain sequence. The data belong to a study of tumor and adjacent non-tumor tissue in lung cancer. This CDR3 comprises 13 residues. CDR1 is MDHEN and CDR2 is SYDVKM in the germline V gene. Three rounds of nested PCR, following a modified ARM-PCR protocol, produced the TCRbeta library. TCRdb re-called the multiplex PCR reads through MiXCR, storing one row per CDR3 protein. This sample has some 100,000 distinct CDR3 sequences, with about 61% found just once. RNA was extracted from bulk tissue without any cell sorting. The normal lung tissue was taken more than 3 cm from the tumor edge.

The material sequenced was distant non-tumor lung tissue. The receptor comes from a man aged 55 to 70 with non-small cell lung cancer. The V gene is TRBV28, the J gene TRBJ2-1, with D tentatively TRBD1 (6 bases). The CDR3 DNA reads as TGTATCAGCACCATGGACAGCGGAAATGAGCAGTTCTTC. Amino acid sequence: CISTMDSGNEQFF. Supplemented by reference TRBV28 and TRBJ2-1, the full variable domain reads DVKVTQSSRYLVKRTGEKVFLECVQDMDHENMFWYRQDPGLGLRLIYFSYDVKMKEKGDIPEGYSVSREKKERFSLILESASTNQTSMYLCISTMDSGNEQFFGPGTRLTVL.